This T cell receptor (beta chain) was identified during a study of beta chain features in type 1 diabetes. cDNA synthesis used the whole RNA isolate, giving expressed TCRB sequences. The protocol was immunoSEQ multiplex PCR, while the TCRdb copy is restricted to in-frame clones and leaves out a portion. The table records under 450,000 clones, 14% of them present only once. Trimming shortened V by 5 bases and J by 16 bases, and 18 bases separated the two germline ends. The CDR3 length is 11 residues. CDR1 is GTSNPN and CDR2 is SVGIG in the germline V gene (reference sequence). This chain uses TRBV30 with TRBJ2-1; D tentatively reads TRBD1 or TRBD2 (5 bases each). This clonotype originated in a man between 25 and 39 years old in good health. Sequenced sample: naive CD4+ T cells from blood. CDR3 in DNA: TGTGCCTGGTCGAACCGGGACGTTAACTTCTTC. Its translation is CAWSNRDVNFF.